The source of this T cell receptor (beta chain) is a study of T cell responses to AZD1222 COVID-19 vaccine. Study outcomes and limitations: In a largely white British group with more females than males, clonal diversity was possibly underestimated. Mapped onto spike, vaccine-associated CD4 TCRs spanned it and were dominant at 160-218 and 743-854. After two AZD1222 doses, spike-specific TCR breadth and depth rose versus day 0. Only a handful of people who got AZD1222 tested seropositive at baseline.

This clone occurred once. Its antigen is unknown. Germline V gene data show CDR1 as MDHEN and CDR2 as SYDVKM. V lost 4 bases, J lost 1 base, and 1 base stayed unmatched. The length of the CDR3 is 15 residues. Produced via immunoSEQ multiplex PCR; TCRdb's table is partial and in-frame only. The data contain about 70,000 clones, about 88% of them singletons. The input for sequencing was peripheral blood, taken 28 days after the second dose of the MenACWY control vaccine. The V gene is TRBV28, the J gene TRBJ2-3, with 11 bases lining up with TRBD1. The sequence came from an adult who received the MenACWY meningococcal vaccine as a control. The CDR3 DNA reads as TGTGCCAGCAGTTGGGGACAGGGGGGCACAGATACGCAGTATTTT. Encoded protein: CASSWGQGGTDTQYF.